This T cell receptor beta chain was captured by sequencing in a study of vaccination effects on CD4 cells after COVID-19. TCRdb keeps only in-frame clones here, not all; method: immunoSEQ multiplex PCR. The table records around 32,000 clones, approximately 72% of them present only once. Prior to sequencing, the ViraFEST assay stimulated PBMC with viral peptide pools, which expanded the antigen-specific CD4+ T cells. Following a 10-day culture, CD4+ T cells were purified. Everyone in the study got two shots of either the BNT162b2 or mRNA-1273 vaccine. Having tested negative for nucleocapsid antibodies, the vaccine recipients showed no prior SARS-CoV-2 infection. Germline assignment: CDR1 ENHRY and CDR2 SYGVKD. The CDR3 runs to 11 residues. V lost 6 bases and J lost 2, with 4 bases in between. With regard to this clone: Its antigen is currently unknown.

Notes on the study in general: The study got few convalescent patients and did not collect any early post-infection timepoints.

The source is a human donor who received a COVID-19 vaccine. The chain has TRBV10-3 and TRBJ1-1; D not certain. The sample in question was CD4+ T cells from PBMCs cultured with HCoV-229E spike peptides, obtained after COVID-19 vaccination. The CDR3 sequence: CAIRGNTEAFF. DNA for the CDR3: TGTGCCATCAGAGGAAACACTGAAGCTTTCTTT.